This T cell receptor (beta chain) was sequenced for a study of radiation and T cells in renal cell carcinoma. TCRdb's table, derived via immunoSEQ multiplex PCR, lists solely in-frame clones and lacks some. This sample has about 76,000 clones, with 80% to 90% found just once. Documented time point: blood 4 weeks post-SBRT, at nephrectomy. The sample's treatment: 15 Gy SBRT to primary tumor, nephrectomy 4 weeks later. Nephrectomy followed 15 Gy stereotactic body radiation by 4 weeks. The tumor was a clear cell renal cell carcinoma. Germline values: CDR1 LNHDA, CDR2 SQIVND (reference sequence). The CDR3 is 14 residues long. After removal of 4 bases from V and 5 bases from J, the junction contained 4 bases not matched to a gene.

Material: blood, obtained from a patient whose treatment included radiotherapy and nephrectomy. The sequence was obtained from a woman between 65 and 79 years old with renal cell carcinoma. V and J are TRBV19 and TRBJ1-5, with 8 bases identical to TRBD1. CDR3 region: CASSRGTGYQPQHF. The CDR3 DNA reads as TGTGCCAGTAGTAGAGGGACAGGATATCAGCCCCAGCATTTT.